This TCR beta chain was identified during a study of blood T cells in healthy people across ages. Findings and limits, study-wide: A strong correlation was seen between TCR beta diversity and naive T cell percentage.

This CDR3 is built from 14 residues. Germline V gene sequence: CDR1 SNHLY, CDR2 FYNNEI. The V segment lost 9 bases and the J segment 6 bases; nucleotides outside the gene matches: 9. Note on this clonotype: Its antigen remains unknown.

Using a J-beta primer mix together with a sample-barcoded 5' primer, a second PCR was run for about 6 to 11 cycles. TCRdb reprocessed the 5' RACE reads via MiXCR and lists one record per CDR3 protein. Of over 1.5 million distinct CDR3 sequences detected, about 49% appear once; the ten largest clones hold around 2.1%. The sample taken for sequencing was blood. This receptor was obtained from a middle-aged woman in good health. The chain recombines TRBV2 with TRBJ2-3, with 10 bases that match TRBD1. The CDR3 DNA reads as TGTGCCAGGACCGGACAGGGGGAATGGGATACGCAGTATTTT. Residues: CARTGQGEWDTQYF.